One T cell receptor beta chain is described in this entry. CDR3 size: 15 residues. The V end was cut by 5 bases, the J end by 0 bases, with 13 bases between. In germline, CDR1 is SGHVS, CDR2 FQNEAQ. The sample originates from a study of blood T cell repertoires in COVID-19. Sequencing was performed with immunoSEQ multiplex PCR; in TCRdb, only in-frame clones are kept and a portion is missing. The table shows some 300,000 clones, with around 84% occurring only once. Participants spanned ages about 18 to 95 years and resided in about two dozen US areas. The chain links TRBV7-8 to TRBJ1-2; TRBD1 is a possible D gene (5 bases). Material: PBMCs or T cells enriched from blood (not recorded which). The sequence derives from a man aged 30 to 45 who had recovered from COVID-19. CDR3 residues: CASSPPGVANYGYTF. The CDR3 DNA reads TGTGCCAGCAGCCCTCCGGGGGTAGCTAACTATGGCTACACCTTC.